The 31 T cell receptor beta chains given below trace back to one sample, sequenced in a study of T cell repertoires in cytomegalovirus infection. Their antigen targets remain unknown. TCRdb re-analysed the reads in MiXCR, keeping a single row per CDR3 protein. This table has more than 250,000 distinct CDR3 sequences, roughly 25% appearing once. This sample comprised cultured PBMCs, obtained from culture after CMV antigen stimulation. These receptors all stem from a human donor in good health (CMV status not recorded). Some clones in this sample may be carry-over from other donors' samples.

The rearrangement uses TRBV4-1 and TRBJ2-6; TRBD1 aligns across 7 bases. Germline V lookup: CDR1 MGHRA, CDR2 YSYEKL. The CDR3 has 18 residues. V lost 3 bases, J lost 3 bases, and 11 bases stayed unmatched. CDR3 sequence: CASSQPTGVFFGANVLTF. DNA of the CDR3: TGCGCCAGCAGCCAGCCAACAGGGGTGTTTTTTGGGGCCAACGTCCTGACTTTC.

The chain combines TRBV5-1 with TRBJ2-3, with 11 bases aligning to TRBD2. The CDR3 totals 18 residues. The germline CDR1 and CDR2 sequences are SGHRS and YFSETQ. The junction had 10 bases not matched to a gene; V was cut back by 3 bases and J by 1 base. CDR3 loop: CASSSLGLAGLRTDTQYF. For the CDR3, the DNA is TGCGCCAGCAGCTCCTTAGGACTAGCGGGCCTACGCACAGATACGCAGTATTTT. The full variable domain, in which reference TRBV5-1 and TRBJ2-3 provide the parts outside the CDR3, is KAGVTQTPRYLIKTRGQQVTLSCSPISGHRSVSWYQQTPGQGLQFLFEYFSETQRNKGNFPGRFSGRQFSNSRSEMNVSTLELGDSALYLCASSSLGLAGLRTDTQYFGPGTRLTVL.

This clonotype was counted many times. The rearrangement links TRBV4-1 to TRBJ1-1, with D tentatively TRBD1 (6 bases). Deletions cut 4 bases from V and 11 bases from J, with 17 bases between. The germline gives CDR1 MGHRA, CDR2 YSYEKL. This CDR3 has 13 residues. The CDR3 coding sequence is TGCGCCAGCAGCCCCACTAGGAGAAGGGGGGCTTTCTTT. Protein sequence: CASSPTRRRGAFF.

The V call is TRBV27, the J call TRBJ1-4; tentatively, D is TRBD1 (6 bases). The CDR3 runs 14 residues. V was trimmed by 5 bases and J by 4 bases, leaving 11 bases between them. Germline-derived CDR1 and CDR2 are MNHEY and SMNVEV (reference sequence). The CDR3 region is CASSRTALNEKLFF. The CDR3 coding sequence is TGTGCCAGCAGTCGGACAGCCCTTAATGAAAAACTGTTTTTT.

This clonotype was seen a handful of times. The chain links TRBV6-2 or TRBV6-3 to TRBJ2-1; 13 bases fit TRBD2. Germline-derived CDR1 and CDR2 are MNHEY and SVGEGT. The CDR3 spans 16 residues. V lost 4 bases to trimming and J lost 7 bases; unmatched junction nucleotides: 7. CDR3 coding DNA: TGTGCCAGCAGTTGGCCCGGACTAGCGGGAGCGAATGAGCAGTTCTTC. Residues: CASSWPGLAGANEQFF.

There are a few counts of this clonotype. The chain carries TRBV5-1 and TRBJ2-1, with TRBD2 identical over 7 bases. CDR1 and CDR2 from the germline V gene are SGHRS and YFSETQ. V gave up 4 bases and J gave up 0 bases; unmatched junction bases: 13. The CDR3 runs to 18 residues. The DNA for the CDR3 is TGCGCCAGCAGCCCTGGTGGTAGCGGGTTGAGCTCCTACAATGAGCAGTTCTTC. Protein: CASSPGGSGLSSYNEQFF.

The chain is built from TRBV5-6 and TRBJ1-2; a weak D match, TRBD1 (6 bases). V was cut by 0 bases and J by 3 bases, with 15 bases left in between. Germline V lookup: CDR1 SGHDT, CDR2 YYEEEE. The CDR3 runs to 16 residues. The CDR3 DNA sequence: TGTGCCAGCAGCTTGGCCAAGGGGGTTGGTGACTATGGCTACACCTTC. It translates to CASSLAKGVGDYGYTF.

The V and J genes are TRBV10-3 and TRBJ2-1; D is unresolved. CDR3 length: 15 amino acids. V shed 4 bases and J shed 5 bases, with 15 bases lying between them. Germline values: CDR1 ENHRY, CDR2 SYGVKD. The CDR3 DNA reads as TGTGCCATCAGTGGGTGGGTCCCTGGGGACAATGAGCAGTTCTTC. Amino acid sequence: CAISGWVPGDNEQFF.

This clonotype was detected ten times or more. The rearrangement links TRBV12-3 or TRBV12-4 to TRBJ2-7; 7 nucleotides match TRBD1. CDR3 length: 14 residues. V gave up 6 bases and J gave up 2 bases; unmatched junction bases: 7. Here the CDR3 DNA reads TGTGCCAGCAGAGTGGACAGGCCTGCCTACGAGCAGTACTTC. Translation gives CASRVDRPAYEQYF.

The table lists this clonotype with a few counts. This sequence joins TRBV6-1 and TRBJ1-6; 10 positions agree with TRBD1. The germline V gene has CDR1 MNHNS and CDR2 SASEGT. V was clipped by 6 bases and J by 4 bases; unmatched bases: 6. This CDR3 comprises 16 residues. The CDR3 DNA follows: TGTGCCAGCAGACGGACGGGACAGGGGTATAATTCACCCCTCCACTTT. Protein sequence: CASRRTGQGYNSPLHF.

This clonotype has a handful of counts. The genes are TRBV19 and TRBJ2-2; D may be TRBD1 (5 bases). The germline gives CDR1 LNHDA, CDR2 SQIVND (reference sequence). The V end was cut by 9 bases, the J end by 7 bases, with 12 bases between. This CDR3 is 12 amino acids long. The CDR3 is CASRQLGGELFF. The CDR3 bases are TGTGCCAGCAGACAGCTCGGCGGGGAGCTGTTTTTT.

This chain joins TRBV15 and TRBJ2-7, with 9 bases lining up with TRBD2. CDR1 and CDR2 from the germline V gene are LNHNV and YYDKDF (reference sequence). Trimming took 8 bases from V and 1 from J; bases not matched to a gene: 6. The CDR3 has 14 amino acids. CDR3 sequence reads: CATAGLAGSYEQYF. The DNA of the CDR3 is TGTGCCACCGCGGGGCTAGCGGGGTCCTACGAGCAGTACTTC. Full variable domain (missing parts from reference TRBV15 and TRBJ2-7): DAMVIQNPRYQVTQFGKPVTLSCSQTLNHNVMYWYQQKSSQAPKLLFHYYDKDFNNEADTPDNFQSRRPNTSFCFLDIRSPGLGDTAMYLCATAGLAGSYEQYFGPGTRLTVT.

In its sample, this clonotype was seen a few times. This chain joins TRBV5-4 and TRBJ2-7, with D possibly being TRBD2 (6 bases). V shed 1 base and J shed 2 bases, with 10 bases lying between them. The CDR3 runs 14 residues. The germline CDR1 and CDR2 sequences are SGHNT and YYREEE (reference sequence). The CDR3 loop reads CASSLKTSPYEQYF. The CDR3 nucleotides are TGTGCCAGCAGCTTGAAAACTAGCCCCTACGAGCAGTACTTC. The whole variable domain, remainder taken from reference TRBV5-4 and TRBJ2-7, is ETGVTQSPTHLIKTRGQQVTLRCSSQSGHNTVSWYQQALGQGPQFIFQYYREEENGRGNFPPRFSGLQFPNYSSELNVNALELDDSALYLCASSLKTSPYEQYFGPGTRLTVT.

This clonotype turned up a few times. The CDR3, as DNA: TGTGCCAGCGCGCCGCAAACAGACGCCAAAAACATTCAGTACTTC. As protein: CASAPQTDAKNIQYF. The V gene is TRBV12-3 or TRBV12-4, the J gene TRBJ2-4; D is ambiguous. This CDR3 has 15 residues. Trimming pared 8 bases from V and 1 base from J, leaving 15 bases between.

In DNA form, the CDR3 reads TGTGCCACACAGAACTCTGGAAACACCATATATTTT. Its protein product is CATQNSGNTIYF. The chain carries TRBV28 and TRBJ1-3; no definite D call. Germline V gene lookup returns CDR1 MDHEN and CDR2 SYDVKM. The CDR3 is 12 residues long. Trimming shortened V by 10 bases and J by 0 bases, and 7 bases separated the two germline ends. Drawing the rest from reference TRBV28 and TRBJ1-3, the complete variable domain is DVKVTQSSRYLVKRTGEKVFLECVQDMDHENMFWYRQDPGLGLRLIYFSYDVKMKEKGDIPEGYSVSREKKERFSLILESASTNQTSMYLCATQNSGNTIYFGEGSWLTVV.

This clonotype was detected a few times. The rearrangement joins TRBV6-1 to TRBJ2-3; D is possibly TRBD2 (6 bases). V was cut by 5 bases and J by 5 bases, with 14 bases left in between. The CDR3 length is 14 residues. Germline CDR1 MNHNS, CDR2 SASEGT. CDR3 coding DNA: TGTGCCAGCAGTCAAGACGGAGGGGTAGATACGCAGTATTTT. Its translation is CASSQDGGVDTQYF.

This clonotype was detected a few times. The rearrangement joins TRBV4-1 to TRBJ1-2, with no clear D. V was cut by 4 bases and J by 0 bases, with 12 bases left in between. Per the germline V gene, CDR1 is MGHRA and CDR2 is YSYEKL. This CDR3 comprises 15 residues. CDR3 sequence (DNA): TGCGCCAGCAGCCTTAGCGACACCTCTAACTATGGCTACACCTTC. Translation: CASSLSDTSNYGYTF.

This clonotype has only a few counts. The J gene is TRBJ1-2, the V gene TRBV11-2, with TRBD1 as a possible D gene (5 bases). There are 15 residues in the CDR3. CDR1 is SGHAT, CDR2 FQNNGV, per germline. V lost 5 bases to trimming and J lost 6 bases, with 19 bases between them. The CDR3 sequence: CASSPRTRESNGYTF. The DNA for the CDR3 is TGTGCCAGCAGCCCGCGGACACGCGAGTCAAATGGCTACACCTTC.

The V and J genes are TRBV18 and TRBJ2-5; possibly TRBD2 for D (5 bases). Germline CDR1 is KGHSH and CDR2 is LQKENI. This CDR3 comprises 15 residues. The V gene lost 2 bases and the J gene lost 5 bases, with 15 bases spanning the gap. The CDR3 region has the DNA TGTGCCAGCTCACCATTTAACGAGGGAACCGAGACCCAGTACTTC. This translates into CASSPFNEGTETQYF.

CDR3 sequence reads: CASSQQVLQPQHF. Here the CDR3 DNA reads TGCGCCAGCAGCCAGCAGGTTCTTCAGCCCCAGCATTTT. The V and J genes are TRBV4-1 and TRBJ1-5; D not certain. Germline V gene data show CDR1 as MGHRA and CDR2 as YSYEKL. This CDR3 has 13 residues. V was trimmed by 3 bases and J by 6 bases, leaving 9 bases between them.

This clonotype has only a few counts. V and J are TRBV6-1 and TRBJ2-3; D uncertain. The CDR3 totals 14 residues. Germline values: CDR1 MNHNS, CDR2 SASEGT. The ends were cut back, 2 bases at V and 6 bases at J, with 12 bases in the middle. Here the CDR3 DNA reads TGTGCCAGCAGTGAAAACGGGCTCAGGGATACGCAGTATTTT. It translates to CASSENGLRDTQYF.

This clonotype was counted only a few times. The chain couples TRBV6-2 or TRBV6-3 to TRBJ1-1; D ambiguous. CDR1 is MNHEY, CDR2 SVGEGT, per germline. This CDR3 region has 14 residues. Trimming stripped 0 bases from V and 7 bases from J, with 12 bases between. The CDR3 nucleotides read TGTGCCAGCAGTTACTCGGGTGTTCAAAATGAAGCTTTCTTT. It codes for CASSYSGVQNEAFF.

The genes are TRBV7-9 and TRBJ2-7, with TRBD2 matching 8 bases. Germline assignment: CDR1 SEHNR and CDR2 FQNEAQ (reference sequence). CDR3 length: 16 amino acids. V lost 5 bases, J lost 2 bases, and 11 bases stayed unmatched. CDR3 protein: CASSTRGSGAPYEQYF. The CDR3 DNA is TGTGCCAGCAGCACCCGGGGTAGCGGGGCTCCCTACGAGCAGTACTTC.

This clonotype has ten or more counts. The CDR3 DNA is TGTGCCAGCAGCTTTCAGGGGACCACAGATACGCAGTATTTT. It specifies CASSFQGTTDTQYF. This chain uses TRBV7-2 with TRBJ2-3; tentative D call: TRBD1 (6 bases). Germline V gene data show CDR1 as SGHTA and CDR2 as FQGNSA. Between the trimmed V and J ends, which lost 3 bases and 2 bases, there was a span of 9 bases. This CDR3 contains 14 residues.

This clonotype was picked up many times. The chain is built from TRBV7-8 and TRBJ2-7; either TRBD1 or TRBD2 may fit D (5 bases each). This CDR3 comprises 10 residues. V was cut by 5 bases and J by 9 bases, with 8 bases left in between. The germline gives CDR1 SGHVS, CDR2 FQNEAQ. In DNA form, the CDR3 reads TGTGCCAGCAGCGCAGGGAGGCAGTACTTC. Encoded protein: CASSAGRQYF.

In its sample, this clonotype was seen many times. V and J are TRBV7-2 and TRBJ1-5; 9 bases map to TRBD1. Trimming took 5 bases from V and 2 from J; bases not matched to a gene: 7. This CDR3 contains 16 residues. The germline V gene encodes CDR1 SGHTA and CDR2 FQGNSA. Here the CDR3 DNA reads TGTGCCAGCAGCGCACAGGGGGCCCTAGGCAATCAGCCCCAGCATTTT. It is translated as CASSAQGALGNQPQHF.

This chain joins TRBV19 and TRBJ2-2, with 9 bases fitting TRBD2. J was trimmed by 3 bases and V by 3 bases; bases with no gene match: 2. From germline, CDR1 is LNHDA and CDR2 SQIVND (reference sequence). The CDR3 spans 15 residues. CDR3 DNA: TGTGCCAGTAGTATTAGCGGGAGCTACACCGGGGAGCTGTTTTTT. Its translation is CASSISGSYTGELFF.

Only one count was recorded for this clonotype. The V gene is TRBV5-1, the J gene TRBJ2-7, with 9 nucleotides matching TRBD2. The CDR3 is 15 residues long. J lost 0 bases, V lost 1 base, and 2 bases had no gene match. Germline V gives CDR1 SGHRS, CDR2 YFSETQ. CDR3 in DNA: TGCGCCAGCAGCTTGCAACTAGCGGGCTCCTACGAGCAGTACTTC. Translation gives CASSLQLAGSYEQYF.

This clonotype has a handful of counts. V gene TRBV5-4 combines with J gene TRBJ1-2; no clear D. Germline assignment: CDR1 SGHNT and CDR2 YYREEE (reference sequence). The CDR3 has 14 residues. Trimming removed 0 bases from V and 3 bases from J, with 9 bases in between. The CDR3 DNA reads TGTGCCAGCAGCTTGGATGGCAGCTACTATGGCTACACCTTC. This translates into CASSLDGSYYGYTF.

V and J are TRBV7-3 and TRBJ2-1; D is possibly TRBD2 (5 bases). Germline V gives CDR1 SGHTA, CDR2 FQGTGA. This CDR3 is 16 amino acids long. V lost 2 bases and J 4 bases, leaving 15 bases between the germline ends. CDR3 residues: CASSLPESGYYNEQFF. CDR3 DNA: TGTGCCAGCAGCTTACCGGAGAGCGGCTATTACAATGAGCAGTTCTTC.

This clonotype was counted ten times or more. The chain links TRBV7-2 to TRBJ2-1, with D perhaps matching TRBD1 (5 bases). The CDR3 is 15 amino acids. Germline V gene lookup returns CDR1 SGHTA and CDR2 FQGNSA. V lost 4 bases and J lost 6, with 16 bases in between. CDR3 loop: CASSSQVGRRNEQFF. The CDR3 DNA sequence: TGTGCCAGCAGCTCCCAGGTGGGGCGCCGCAATGAGCAGTTCTTC.